Listed here is a single T cell receptor (beta chain). This entry belongs to a study of T cell changes during pregnancy in multiple sclerosis. CDR1 SGHRS and CDR2 YFSETQ come from the germline V gene. This CDR3 comprises 17 residues. Trimming stripped 1 base from V and 3 bases from J, with 16 bases between. Sequencing was performed with immunoSEQ multiplex PCR; in TCRdb, only in-frame clones are kept and a portion is missing. The sample includes 80,000 to 95,000 clones, about 95% of them seen just once. Here the sequenced sample was peripheral blood, taken in the second trimester of pregnancy. The sequence was obtained from a female donor with multiple sclerosis, enrolled in a pregnancy study. The genes are TRBV5-1 and TRBJ1-4, with TRBD1 as a possible D gene (5 bases). This CDR3 reads CASSLFGGTGANEKLFF. Here the CDR3 DNA reads TGCGCCAGCAGCTTGTTCGGAGGGACCGGTGCTAATGAAAAACTGTTTTTT.